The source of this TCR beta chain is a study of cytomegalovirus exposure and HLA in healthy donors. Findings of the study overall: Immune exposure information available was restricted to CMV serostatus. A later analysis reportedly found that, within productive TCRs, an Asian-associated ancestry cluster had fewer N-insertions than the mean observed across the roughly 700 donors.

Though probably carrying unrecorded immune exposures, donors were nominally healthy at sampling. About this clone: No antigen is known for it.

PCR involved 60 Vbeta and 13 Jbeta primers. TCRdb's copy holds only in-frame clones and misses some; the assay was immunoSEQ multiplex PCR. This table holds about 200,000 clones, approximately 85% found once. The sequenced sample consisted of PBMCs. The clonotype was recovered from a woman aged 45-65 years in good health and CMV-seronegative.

CDR3 nucleotides: TGCGCCAGCAGCAACGGACAGGCGCTTAATGAAAAACTGTTTTTT. Translation: CASSNGQALNEKLFF. The chain combines TRBV5-1 with TRBJ1-4; 7 nucleotides align to TRBD1. The germline CDR1 and CDR2 sequences are SGHRS and YFSETQ. The CDR3 has 15 amino acids. V was clipped by 4 bases and J by 4 bases; unmatched bases: 7. Complete variable domain (other parts from reference TRBV5-1 and TRBJ1-4): KAGVTQTPRYLIKTRGQQVTLSCSPISGHRSVSWYQQTPGQGLQFLFEYFSETQRNKGNFPGRFSGRQFSNSRSEMNVSTLELGDSALYLCASSNGQALNEKLFFGSGTQLSVL.